The 17 T cell receptor beta chains reported below all come from one sample, sequenced in a study of T-cell reconstitution after alpha-beta-depleted transplantation in children. Library preparation (for TCRbeta) was performed with unique molecular identifiers. One entry per CDR3 protein, called by TCRdb with MiXCR from the PCR reads. The sample records 120,000 or so distinct CDR3 sequences, more than 20% being singletons. The sequencing used PBMCs, mostly from graft donor cells, collected 180 days after TCRalphabeta/CD19-depleted stem cell transplant. All receptors derive from a male patient aged 2 to 10 who had a stem cell transplant for chronic granulomatous disease, so the T cells may come from the graft donor.

This clonotype occurred many times. The rearrangement uses TRBV29-1 and TRBJ2-3; possible D gene TRBD1, 6 bases. Trimming took off 2 bases at V and 9 bases at J, with 18 bases between the two ends. This CDR3 comprises 14 residues. The germline V gene has CDR1 SQVTM and CDR2 ANQGSEA. Here the CDR3 DNA reads TGCAGCGTTGAATGGTCTAAGGGGGATAGGACGCAGTATTTT. This translates into CSVEWSKGDRTQYF.

The rearrangement links TRBV3-1 to TRBJ2-7; the match to TRBD1 covers 7 bases. V was clipped by 0 bases and J by 5 bases; unmatched bases: 7. This CDR3 has 15 residues. Per germline, CDR1 LGHDT and CDR2 YNNKEL (reference sequence). CDR3 region: CASSQDARGWNEQYF. For the CDR3, the DNA is TGTGCCAGCAGCCAAGATGCCAGGGGGTGGAACGAGCAGTACTTC.

The V call is TRBV7-8, the J call TRBJ1-6; D might be TRBD1 (6 bases). Germline-derived CDR1 and CDR2 are SGHVS and FQNEAQ. This CDR3 spans 17 amino acids. Trimming shortened V by 5 bases and J by 2 bases, and 16 bases separated the two germline ends. The CDR3 nucleotides read TGTGCCAGCAGCCCTACACCCCCAGGGGCCTATAATTCACCCCTCCACTTT. As protein: CASSPTPPGAYNSPLHF.

The V and J genes are TRBV14 and TRBJ2-7; TRBD1 matches 11 bases. The CDR3 loop spans 13 amino acids. Germline CDR1 SGHDN, CDR2 FVKESK. With 3 bases clipped from V and 10 bases from J, the junction kept 5 bases outside the gene matches. The CDR3 is CASSHADRGPQYF. As DNA, the CDR3 is TGTGCCAGCAGCCACGCGGACAGGGGGCCTCAGTACTTC.

This clonotype was found many times. The chain is built from TRBV7-2 and TRBJ2-1; unclear D gene. Germline CDR1 SGHTA, CDR2 FQGNSA. V was shortened by 1 base and J by 9 bases, with 10 bases between the two germline ends. There are 13 residues in the CDR3. The CDR3 region is CASSLGLLVEQFF. DNA of the CDR3: TGTGCCAGCAGCTTAGGGCTCCTTGTTGAGCAGTTCTTC. The variable domain in full, completed from reference TRBV7-2 and TRBJ2-1, reads GAGVSQSPSNKVTEKGKDVELRCDPISGHTALYWYRQSLGQGLEFLIYFQGNSAPDKSGLPSDRFSAERTGGSVSTLTIQRTQQEDSAVYLCASSLGLLVEQFFGPGTRLTVL.

This clonotype showed up just a few times. V usage is TRBV6-5 and J usage is TRBJ2-7, with TRBD2 identical over 13 bases. This CDR3 comprises 16 residues. V lost 2 bases and J lost 7; bases outside the gene matches: 8. CDR1 and CDR2 from the germline V gene are MNHEY and SVGAGI. The CDR3 loop is CASSYPGLAGVWEQYF. Here the CDR3 DNA reads TGTGCCAGCAGTTACCCCGGACTAGCGGGAGTTTGGGAGCAGTACTTC.

This sequence joins TRBV7-8 and TRBJ2-5; unclear D gene. The CDR3 length is 16 residues. From germline, CDR1 is SGHVS and CDR2 FQNEAQ. Between the trimmed V and J ends, which lost 2 bases and 6 bases, there was a span of 19 bases. The DNA of the CDR3 is TGTGCCAGCAGCTTATTCGGGCCCAGCTTCGAGAAGACCCAGTACTTC. Its translation is CASSLFGPSFEKTQYF.

In its sample, this clonotype was seen a few times. The chain has TRBV12-3 or TRBV12-4 and TRBJ2-5, with TRBD2 matching 7 bases. The CDR3 is 16 residues long. Losses at the gene ends were 0 bases for V and 2 bases for J; bases not matched to a gene: 6. DNA for the CDR3: TGTGCCAGCAGTTTAGCTAGCGGGCCCCTTCAAGAGACCCAGTACTTC. Its translation is CASSLASGPLQETQYF.

The chain employs TRBV29-1 and TRBJ1-1; D gene unclear. Germline lookup yields CDR1 SQVTM and CDR2 ANQGSEA. This CDR3 has 12 amino acids. Trimming stripped 7 bases from V and 3 bases from J, with 12 bases between. The CDR3 nucleotides read TGCAGCGCCTTAGTCGGGCACACTGAAGCTTTCTTT. This translates into CSALVGHTEAFF. Complete variable domain (other parts from reference TRBV29-1 and TRBJ1-1): SAVISQKPSRDICQRGTSLTIQCQVDSQVTMMFWYRQQPGQSLTLIATANQGSEATYESGFVIDKFPISRPNLTFSTLTVSNMSPEDSSIYLCSALVGHTEAFFGQGTRLTVV.

V and J are TRBV12-5 and TRBJ2-1; 11 bases align to TRBD2. The CDR3 is 19 amino acids. Trimming removed 0 bases from V and 4 bases from J; junction bases left unmatched: 11. CDR1 is LGHNT, CDR2 FRNRAP, per germline. The CDR3 region is CASGLVIGGTSGHYNEQFF. The CDR3, as DNA: TGTGCTAGTGGTTTGGTAATTGGTGGGACTAGCGGCCATTACAATGAGCAGTTCTTC.

This clonotype occurred a few times. This chain connects TRBV20-1 to TRBJ1-3; D unresolved. Trimming removed 5 bases from V and 0 bases from J, with 11 bases in between. The CDR3 has 14 amino acids. CDR1 and CDR2 (germline): DFQATT, SNEGSKA (reference sequence). In DNA form, the CDR3 reads TGCAGTGCTCCCGGGGAGAACTCTGGAAACACCATATATTTT. Translated, it gives CSAPGENSGNTIYF.

There are many counts of this clonotype. This rearrangement joins TRBV7-2 to TRBJ2-1; TRBD2 is a possible D gene (5 bases). Trimming took off 4 bases at V and 8 bases at J, with 12 bases between the two ends. This CDR3 has 13 residues. Looked up from germline, CDR1 is SGHTA and CDR2 is FQGNSA. The CDR3 nucleotides are TGTGCCAGCAGCTCCTTAGCGAGACATGAGCAGTTCTTC. This encodes CASSSLARHEQFF.

This sequence joins TRBV29-1 and TRBJ2-5, with D unresolved. The V gene's germline CDR1 is SQVTM and CDR2 ANQGSEA. There are 17 residues in the CDR3. V was pared by 0 bases and J by 1 base, with 18 bases between. Here the CDR3 reads CSVEDPRSGSLQETQYF. Here the CDR3 DNA reads TGCAGCGTTGAAGATCCTAGGTCAGGATCCCTCCAAGAGACCCAGTACTTC.

This clonotype showed up many times. The J gene is TRBJ1-1, the V gene TRBV7-9; no firm D call. CDR1 is SEHNR and CDR2 is FQNEAQ in the germline V gene (reference sequence). The V gene lost 7 bases and the J gene lost 4 bases, with 16 bases spanning the gap. This CDR3 spans 14 amino acids. The CDR3 here is CASTGGSLFTEAFF. The CDR3 bases are TGTGCCAGCACCGGCGGGTCGCTCTTCACTGAAGCTTTCTTT.

The CDR3 spells CASSVVTDTQYF. As DNA, the CDR3 is TGTGCCAGCAGCGTAGTCACAGATACGCAGTATTTT. This chain uses TRBV9 with TRBJ2-3; D is unresolved. Germline CDR1 and CDR2: SGDLS and YYNGEE. Trimming left V 0 bases short and J 2 bases short, with 1 base between. The CDR3 length is 12 residues. The entire variable domain, with the rest obtained from reference TRBV9 and TRBJ2-3, is as follows: DSGVTQTPKHLITATGQRVTLRCSPRSGDLSVYWYQQSLDQGLQFLIQYYNGEERAKGNILERFSAQQFPDLHSELNLSSLELGDSALYFCASSVVTDTQYFGPGTRLTVL.

V is TRBV5-1 and J is TRBJ1-2; D is undetermined. The CDR3 sequence is 14 residues long. CDR1 SGHRS and CDR2 YFSETQ come from the germline V gene. With 4 bases removed from V and 2 bases from J, the gap between germline ends came to 12 bases. CDR3 residues: CASSPPGGNYGYTF. The DNA of the CDR3 is TGCGCCAGCAGCCCCCCGGGAGGGAACTATGGCTACACCTTC.

The J gene is TRBJ2-7, the V gene TRBV4-1; a possible D gene is TRBD1 (5 bases). This CDR3 contains 15 residues. With 0 bases removed from V and 0 bases from J, the gap between germline ends came to 9 bases. Per germline, CDR1 MGHRA and CDR2 YSYEKL. The CDR3 protein is CASSQEKGASYEQYF. The DNA for the CDR3 is TGCGCCAGCAGCCAAGAAAAAGGGGCCTCCTACGAGCAGTACTTC.